This T cell receptor (beta chain) originates from a study of shared clonotypes between healthy human individuals. Study outcomes and limitations: The sharing of 5% to 5.5% of naive CD4 clonotypes was seen across a handful of donors.

The data were produced by immunoSEQ multiplex PCR, yet TCRdb's version contains in-frame clones alone and is incomplete. Among fewer than 2.5 million clones, 80% to 95% were seen once, and the ten largest hold more than 0.35%. A remark on this clone: Its specificity is unknown.

Germline V gene sequence: CDR1 LNHDA, CDR2 SQIVND (reference sequence). The length of the CDR3 is 13 residues. V lost 2 bases and J 14 bases, leaving 16 bases between the germline ends. Sequencing used naive CD4+ T cells from PBMCs. Described subset: CD45RA+ positively selected. The clonotype originates from a man between 18 and 35 years old in good health. Some clones in this sample may be carry-over from other donors' samples. This chain connects TRBV19 to TRBJ2-1, with D perhaps TRBD2 (6 bases). The CDR3 coding sequence is TGTGCCAGTAGTATATCGGGACTGCTGATAAAGTTCTTC. Encoded protein: CASSISGLLIKFF. Full variable domain (rest looked up from reference TRBV19 and TRBJ2-1): DGGITQSPKYLFRKEGQNVTLSCEQNLNHDAMYWYRQDPGQGLRLIYYSQIVNDFQKGDIAEGYSVSREKKESFPLTVTSAQKNPTAFYLCASSISGLLIKFFGPGTRLTVL.